What follows is one T cell receptor (beta chain) and its context. Antigen: not known. There are 14 residues in the CDR3. V lost 3 bases to trimming and J lost 2 bases, with 11 bases between them. Germline V gene lookup returns CDR1 SGHTA and CDR2 FQGNSA. TCR beta CDR3 sequences were amplified from RNA transcripts. The primer set for the first-round RT-PCR of the TCR CDR3 was HTBI. TCRdb re-analysed the multiplex PCR reads in MiXCR, keeping a single row per CDR3 protein. The top ten hold about 30% of the sample, which has hundreds of thousands of distinct CDR3 sequences, 25% to 30% seen once. The data were obtained in a study of T cells in Graves' hyperthyroidism and ophthalmopathy. Overall study results and limits: Through a model of 13 V-J features, ophthalmopathy was separated from stable hyperthyroidism. The model forecast ophthalmopathy, anticipating it by a median around 6.5 months before onset.

The sample was blood. The receptor was isolated from a man in his forties with Graves' hyperthyroidism that later progressed to Graves' ophthalmopathy. The V and J genes are TRBV7-2 and TRBJ2-7; D tentatively reads TRBD1 or TRBD2 (5 bases each). The CDR3 sequence is CTSSLQGPTYEQYF. In DNA, the CDR3 is TGTACCAGCAGCTTGCAGGGACCGACCTACGAGCAGTACTTC.